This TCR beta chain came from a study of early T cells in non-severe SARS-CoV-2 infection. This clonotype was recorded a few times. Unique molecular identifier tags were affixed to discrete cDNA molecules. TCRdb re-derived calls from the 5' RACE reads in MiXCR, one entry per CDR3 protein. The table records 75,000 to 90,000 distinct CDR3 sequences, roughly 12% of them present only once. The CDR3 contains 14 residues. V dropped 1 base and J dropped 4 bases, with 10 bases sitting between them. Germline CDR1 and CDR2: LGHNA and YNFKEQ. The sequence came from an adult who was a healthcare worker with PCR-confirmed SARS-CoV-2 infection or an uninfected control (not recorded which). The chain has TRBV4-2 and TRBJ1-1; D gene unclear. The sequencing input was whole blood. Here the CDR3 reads CASSQALPGTEAFF. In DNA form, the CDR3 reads TGTGCCAGCAGCCAAGCTCTCCCCGGCACTGAAGCTTTCTTT.